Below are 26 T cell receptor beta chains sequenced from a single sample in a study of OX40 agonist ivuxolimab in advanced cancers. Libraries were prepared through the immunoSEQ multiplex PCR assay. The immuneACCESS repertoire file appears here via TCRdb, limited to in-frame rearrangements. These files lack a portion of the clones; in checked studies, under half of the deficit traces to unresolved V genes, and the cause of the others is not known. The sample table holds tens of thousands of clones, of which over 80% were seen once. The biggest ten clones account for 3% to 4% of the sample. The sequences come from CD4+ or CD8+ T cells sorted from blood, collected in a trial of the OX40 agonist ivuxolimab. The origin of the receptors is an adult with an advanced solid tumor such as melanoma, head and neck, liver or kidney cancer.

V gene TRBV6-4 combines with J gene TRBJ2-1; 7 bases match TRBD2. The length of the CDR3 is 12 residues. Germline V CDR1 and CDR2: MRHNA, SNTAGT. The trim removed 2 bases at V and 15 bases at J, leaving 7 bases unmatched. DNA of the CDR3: TGTGCCAGCAGTGACGGGGCTAGCGGCCCGTTCTTC. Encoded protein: CASSDGASGPFF.

CDR3 bases: TGCGCCAGCAGCCGGGAAGGGAGGGCCGAAAAACTGTTTTTT. It yields the protein CASSREGRAEKLFF. The genes are TRBV4-1 and TRBJ1-4; D ambiguous. Per the germline V gene, CDR1 is MGHRA and CDR2 is YSYEKL. Between the trimmed V and J ends, which lost 4 bases and 8 bases, there was a span of 14 bases. This CDR3 has 14 residues.

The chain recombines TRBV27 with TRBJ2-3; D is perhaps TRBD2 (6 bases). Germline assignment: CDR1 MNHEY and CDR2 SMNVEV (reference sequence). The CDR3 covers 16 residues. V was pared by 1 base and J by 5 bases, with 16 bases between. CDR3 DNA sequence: TGTGCCAGCAGTTTATGGGGGGTCAATGCGGTAGATACGCAGTATTTT. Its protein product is CASSLWGVNAVDTQYF.

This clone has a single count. For the CDR3, the DNA is TGCGCCAGCAGCCCTCTGGTAGCGACCTCCTACGAGCAGTACTTC. It encodes CASSPLVATSYEQYF. The V call is TRBV4-1, the J call TRBJ2-7; D might be TRBD2 (5 bases). With 4 bases removed from V and 0 bases from J, the gap between germline ends came to 13 bases. Germline V gene sequence: CDR1 MGHRA, CDR2 YSYEKL. The CDR3 totals 15 residues.

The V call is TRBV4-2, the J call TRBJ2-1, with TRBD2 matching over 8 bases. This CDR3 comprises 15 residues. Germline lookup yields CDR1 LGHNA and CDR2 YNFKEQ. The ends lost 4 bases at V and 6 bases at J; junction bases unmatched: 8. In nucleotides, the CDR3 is TGTGCCAGCAGCCCTCCCGGGACTAGGAGCAATGAGCAGTTCTTC. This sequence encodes CASSPPGTRSNEQFF.

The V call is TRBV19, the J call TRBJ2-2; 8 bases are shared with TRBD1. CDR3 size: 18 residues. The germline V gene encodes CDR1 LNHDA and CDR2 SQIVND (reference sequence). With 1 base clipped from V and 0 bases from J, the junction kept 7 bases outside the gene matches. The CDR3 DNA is TGTGCCAGTAGTATAGTCCCCCTGGACAGGGCGAACACCGGGGAGCTGTTTTTT. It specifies CASSIVPLDRANTGELFF.

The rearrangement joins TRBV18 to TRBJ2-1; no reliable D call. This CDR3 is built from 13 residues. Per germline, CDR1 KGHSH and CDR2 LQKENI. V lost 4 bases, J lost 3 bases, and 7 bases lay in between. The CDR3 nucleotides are TGTGCCAGCTCACTCTCCGACTACAATGAGCAGTTCTTC. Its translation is CASSLSDYNEQFF.

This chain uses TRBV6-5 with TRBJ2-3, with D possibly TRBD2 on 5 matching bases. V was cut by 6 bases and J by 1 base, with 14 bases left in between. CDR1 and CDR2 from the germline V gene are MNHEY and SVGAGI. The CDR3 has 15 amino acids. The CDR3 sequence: CASRTAALGTDTQYF. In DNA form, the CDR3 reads TGTGCCAGCAGAACAGCGGCCTTGGGCACAGATACGCAGTATTTT.

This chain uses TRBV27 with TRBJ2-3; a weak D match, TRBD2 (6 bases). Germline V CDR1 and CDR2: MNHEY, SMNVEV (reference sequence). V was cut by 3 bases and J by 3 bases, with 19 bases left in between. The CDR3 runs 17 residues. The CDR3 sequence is CASSFIIAADGTDTQYF. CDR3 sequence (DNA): TGTGCCAGCAGTTTTATAATAGCGGCCGACGGGACAGATACGCAGTATTTT.

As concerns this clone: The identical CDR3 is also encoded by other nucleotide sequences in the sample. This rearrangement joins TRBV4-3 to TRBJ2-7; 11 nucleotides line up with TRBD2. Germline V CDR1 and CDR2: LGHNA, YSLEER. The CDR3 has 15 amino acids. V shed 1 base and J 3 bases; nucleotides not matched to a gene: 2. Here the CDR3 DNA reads TGCGCCAGCAGCCAAGGGCTAGCGGGAGGCTACGAGCAGTACTTC. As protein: CASSQGLAGGYEQYF.

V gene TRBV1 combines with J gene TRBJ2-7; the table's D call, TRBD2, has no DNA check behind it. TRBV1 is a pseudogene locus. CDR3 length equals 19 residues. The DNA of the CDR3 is TGCACCAGCAGCCAGTCCGTCGGGGGTCGCCGCGGGGGGGTCTACGAGCAGTACTTC. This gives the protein CTSSQSVGGRRGGVYEQYF.

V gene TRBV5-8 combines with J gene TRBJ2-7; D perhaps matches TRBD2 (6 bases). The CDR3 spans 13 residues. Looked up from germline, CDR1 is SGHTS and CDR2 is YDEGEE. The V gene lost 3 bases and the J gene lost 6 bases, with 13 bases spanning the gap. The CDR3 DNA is TGTGCCAGCAGCTCCTACGGGGGAACCGAGCAGTACTTC. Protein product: CASSSYGGTEQYF.

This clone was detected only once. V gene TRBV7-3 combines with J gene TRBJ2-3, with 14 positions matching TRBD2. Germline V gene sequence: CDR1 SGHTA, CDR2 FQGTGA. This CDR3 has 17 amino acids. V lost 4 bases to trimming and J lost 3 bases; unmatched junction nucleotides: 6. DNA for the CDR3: TGTGCCAGCAGCTCACTGGGACTAGCGGGAGAAACAGATACGCAGTATTTT. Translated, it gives CASSSLGLAGETDTQYF.

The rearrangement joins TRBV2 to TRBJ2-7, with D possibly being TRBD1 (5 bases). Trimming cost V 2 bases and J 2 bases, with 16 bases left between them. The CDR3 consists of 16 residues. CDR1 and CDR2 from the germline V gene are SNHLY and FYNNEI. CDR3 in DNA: TGTGCCAGCAGTGAACGGCAGGGTTGGTTGGCCTACGAGCAGTACTTC. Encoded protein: CASSERQGWLAYEQYF.

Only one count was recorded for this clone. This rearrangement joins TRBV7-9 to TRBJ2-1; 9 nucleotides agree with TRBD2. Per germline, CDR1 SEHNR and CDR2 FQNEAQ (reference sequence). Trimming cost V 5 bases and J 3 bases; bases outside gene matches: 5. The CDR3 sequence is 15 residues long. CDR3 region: CASSALAGIYNEQFF. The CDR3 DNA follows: TGTGCCAGCAGCGCCCTAGCGGGGATCTACAATGAGCAGTTCTTC.

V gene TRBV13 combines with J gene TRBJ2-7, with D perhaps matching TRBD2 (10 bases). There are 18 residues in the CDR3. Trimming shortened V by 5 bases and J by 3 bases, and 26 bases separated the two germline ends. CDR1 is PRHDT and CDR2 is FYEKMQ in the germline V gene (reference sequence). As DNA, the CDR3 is TGTGCCAGCAGCGACACCGGGACAGGGACTAGCGAGATCTACGAGCAGTACTTC. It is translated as CASSDTGTGTSEIYEQYF.

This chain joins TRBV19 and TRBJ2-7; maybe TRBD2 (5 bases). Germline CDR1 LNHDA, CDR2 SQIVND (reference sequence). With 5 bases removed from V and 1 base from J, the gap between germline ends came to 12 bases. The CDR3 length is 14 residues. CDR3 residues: CASSLAGESYEQYF. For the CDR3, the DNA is TGTGCCAGTAGTTTGGCGGGTGAATCCTACGAGCAGTACTTC. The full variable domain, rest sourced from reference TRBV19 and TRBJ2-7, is DGGITQSPKYLFRKEGQNVTLSCEQNLNHDAMYWYRQDPGQGLRLIYYSQIVNDFQKGDIAEGYSVSREKKESFPLTVTSAQKNPTAFYLCASSLAGESYEQYFGPGTRLTVT.

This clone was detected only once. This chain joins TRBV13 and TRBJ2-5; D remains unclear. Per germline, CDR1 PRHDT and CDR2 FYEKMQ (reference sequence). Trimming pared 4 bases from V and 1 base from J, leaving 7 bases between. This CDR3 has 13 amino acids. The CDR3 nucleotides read TGTGCCAGCAGCTCCGGTATCCAAGAGACCCAGTACTTC. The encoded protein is CASSSGIQETQYF.

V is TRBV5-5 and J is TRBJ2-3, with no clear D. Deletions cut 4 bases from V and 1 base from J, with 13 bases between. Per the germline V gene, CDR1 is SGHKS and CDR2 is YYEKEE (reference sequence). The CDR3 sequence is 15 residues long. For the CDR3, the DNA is TGTGCCAGCAGCGAGCCAAAACGGGGCACAGATACGCAGTATTTT. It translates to CASSEPKRGTDTQYF.

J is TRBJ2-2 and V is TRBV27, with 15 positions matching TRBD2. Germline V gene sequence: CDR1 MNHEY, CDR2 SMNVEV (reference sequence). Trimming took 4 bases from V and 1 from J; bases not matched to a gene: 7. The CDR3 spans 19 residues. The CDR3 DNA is TGTGCCAGCAGTTCCGTCCCGGGACTAGCGGGAGGGAACACCGGGGAGCTGTTTTTT. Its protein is CASSSVPGLAGGNTGELFF.

The CDR3 loop is CASSPKAGFRTEAFF. For the CDR3, the DNA is TGTGCCAGCAGCCCCAAAGCGGGGTTCCGCACTGAAGCTTTCTTT. This chain links TRBV7-6 with TRBJ1-1, with D unresolved. The germline CDR1 and CDR2 sequences are SGHVS and FNYEAQ. Trimming took 5 bases from V and 4 from J, leaving 17 bases between them. This CDR3 has 15 residues. Drawing the rest from reference TRBV7-6 and TRBJ1-1, the complete variable domain is GAGVSQSPRYKVTKRGQDVALRCDPISGHVSLYWYRQALGQGPEFLTYFNYEAQQDKSGLPNDRFSAERPEGSISTLTIQRTEQRDSAMYRCASSPKAGFRTEAFFGQGTRLTVV.

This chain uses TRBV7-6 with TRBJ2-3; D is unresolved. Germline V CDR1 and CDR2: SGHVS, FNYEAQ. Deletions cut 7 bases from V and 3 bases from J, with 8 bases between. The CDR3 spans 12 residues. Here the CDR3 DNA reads TGTGCCAGCACGGACGAAACAGATACGCAGTATTTT. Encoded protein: CASTDETDTQYF.

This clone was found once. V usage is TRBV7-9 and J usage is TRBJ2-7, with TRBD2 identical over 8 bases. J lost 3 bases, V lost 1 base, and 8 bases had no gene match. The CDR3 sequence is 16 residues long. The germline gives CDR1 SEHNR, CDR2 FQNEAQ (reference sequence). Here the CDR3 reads CASSLELASGFYEQYF. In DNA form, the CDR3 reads TGTGCCAGCAGCTTAGAGTTGGCTAGCGGGTTCTACGAGCAGTACTTC. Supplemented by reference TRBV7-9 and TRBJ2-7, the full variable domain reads DTGVSQNPRHKITKRGQNVTFRCDPISEHNRLYWYRQTLGQGPEFLTYFQNEAQLEKSRLLSDRFSAERPKGSFSTLEIQRTEQGDSAMYLCASSLELASGFYEQYFGPGTRLTVT.

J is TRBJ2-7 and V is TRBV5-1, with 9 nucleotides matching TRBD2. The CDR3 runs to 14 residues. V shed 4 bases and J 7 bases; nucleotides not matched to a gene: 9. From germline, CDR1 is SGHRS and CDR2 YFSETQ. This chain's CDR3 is CASSGGAGGLEQYF. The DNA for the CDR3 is TGCGCCAGCAGCGGGGGAGCGGGGGGCCTTGAGCAGTACTTC. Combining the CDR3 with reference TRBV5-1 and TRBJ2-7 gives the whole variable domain KAGVTQTPRYLIKTRGQQVTLSCSPISGHRSVSWYQQTPGQGLQFLFEYFSETQRNKGNFPGRFSGRQFSNSRSEMNVSTLELGDSALYLCASSGGAGGLEQYFGPGTRLTVT.

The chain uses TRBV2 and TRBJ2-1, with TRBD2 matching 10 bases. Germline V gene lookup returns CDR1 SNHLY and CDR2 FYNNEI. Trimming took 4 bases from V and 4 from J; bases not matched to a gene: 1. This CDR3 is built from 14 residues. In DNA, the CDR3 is TGTGCCAGCAGTGGACTAGCGGGTTACAATGAGCAGTTCTTC. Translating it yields CASSGLAGYNEQFF.

The CDR3 loop is CASSQGPGGPGTTGNTIYF. The CDR3 DNA follows: TGTGCCAGCAGCCAAGGGCCCGGAGGTCCCGGGACAACAGGAAACACCATATATTTT. The V and J genes are TRBV14 and TRBJ1-3; D possibly corresponds to TRBD1 (6 bases). This CDR3 has 19 amino acids. The germline CDR1 and CDR2 sequences are SGHDN and FVKESK. Trimming stripped 1 base from V and 4 bases from J, with 23 bases between.